The clone carrying this TCR beta chain has only a few counts. This specimen comes from a study of spatial heterogeneity in lung cancer. TCRdb used MiXCR to reprocess the 5' RACE reads, holding one entry per CDR3 protein. The sample holds under 150,000 distinct CDR3 sequences, less than 15% seen once. Trimming removed 5 bases from V and 4 bases from J; junction bases left unmatched: 6. The CDR3 contains 15 residues. The germline CDR1 and CDR2 sequences are SGHTA and FQGNSA. The time point: blood at routine non-recurrence follow-up after resection. Unsorted tumor, nontumor lung tissue or cryopreserved PBMC supplied the whole RNA.

This material consisted of PBMCs, taken at follow-up. This sequence was found in a male donor with early-stage non-small cell lung cancer. This rearrangement joins TRBV7-2 to TRBJ2-5, with 11 bases matching TRBD2. CDR3 region: CASSIVAGGRETQYF. The DNA of the CDR3 is TGTGCCAGCAGCATAGTAGCGGGGGGGCGAGAGACCCAGTACTTC.